This TCR beta chain was sequenced during a study of regulatory T cells in long-lasting Graves disease. Overall study findings and caveats: Among persistent patients, a larger number of public clonotypes were shared (roughly 2,900) than among newly diagnosed patients (approximately 970).

Through Arm-PCR of CDR3 regions and iRepertoire HTBI primers, TCR beta libraries were built. MiXCR, run by TCRdb on the multiplex PCR reads, gives a single entry per CDR3 protein. Of some 280,000 distinct CDR3 sequences detected, roughly a fifth appear once; the ten largest clones hold around three fifths. Trimming removed 6 bases from V and 3 bases from J, with 9 bases in between. The CDR3 has 12 amino acids. Time point reported: persistent/refractory GD, antithyroid drugs over 5 years with positive TRAb. PBMCs provided the RNA from which the TCR library was made. An endocrinology unit in Xi'an, China, supplied the patients. This clonotype occurred many times. The antigen is undetermined.

The sequence came from a female donor with Graves disease. The specimen was peripheral blood mononuclear cells (PBMCs), collected when the disease was refractory, from a patient treated with antithyroid drugs. V is TRBV12-3 or TRBV12-4 and J is TRBJ2-7, with a tentative D call TRBD2 (5 bases). CDR3 bases: TGTGCCAGCAGGGGAGACAACTACGAGCAGTACTTC. It yields the protein CASRGDNYEQYF.